These 16 T cell receptor beta chains originate from one sample sequenced in a study of tumor-infiltrating lymphocytes in localized non-small cell lung cancer. Libraries were prepared by immunoSEQ multiplex PCR; TCRdb keeps only in-frame clonotypes and omits some of them. The sample records about 7,200 clones, over 50% being singletons. Sequenced material: lung tumor tissue. The receptors were sampled from a human donor with non-small cell lung cancer.

CDR3 in DNA: TGTGCCAGAAGCTTGGAGCCGGGACAGGGGCCCTGCCTAAACTATAATTCACCCCTCCACTTT. This encodes CARSLEPGQGPCLNYNSPLHF. This sequence joins TRBV5-3 and TRBJ1-6; 10 nucleotides align to TRBD1. TRBV5-3 is assigned to the ORF class and has an uncertain function. Trimming cost V 0 bases and J 3 bases; bases outside gene matches: 15. The length of the CDR3 is 21 residues.

V is TRBV6-1 and J is TRBJ2-7; 9 nucleotides agree with TRBD1. Germline trimming cut 4 bases from V and 3 bases from J; bases unmatched to any gene: 1. Germline assignment: CDR1 MNHNS and CDR2 SASEGT. This CDR3 has 13 residues. For the CDR3, the DNA is TGTGCCAGCAGTGGGACAGGGGACTACGAGCAGTACTTC. This encodes CASSGTGDYEQYF.

This clone is termed medium-sized. The chain combines TRBV27 with TRBJ1-1, with D uncertain. V was shortened by 5 bases and J by 8 bases, with 18 bases between the two germline ends. The CDR3 is 14 amino acids. Germline V gives CDR1 MNHEY, CDR2 SMNVEV (reference sequence). As DNA, the CDR3 is TGTGCCAGCAGTCCCCGACAAGGCTTGAAGGAAGCTTTCTTT. Translation gives CASSPRQGLKEAFF.

The chain has TRBV7-1 and TRBJ1-5; TRBD1 might be the D (5 bases). TRBV7-1 is assigned to the ORF class and has an uncertain function. The CDR3 is 13 residues long. Between the trimmed V and J ends, which lost 4 bases and 6 bases, there was a span of 10 bases. This CDR3 reads CASSLGVGQPQHF. Here the CDR3 DNA reads TGTGCCAGCAGCTTAGGGGTAGGTCAGCCCCAGCATTTT.

J is TRBJ1-2 and V is TRBV18, with D tentatively TRBD1 (6 bases). CDR3 size: 14 residues. Germline CDR1 reads KGHSH; CDR2 reads LQKENI. V gave up 3 bases and J gave up 3 bases, with 11 bases separating them. In DNA form, the CDR3 reads TGTGCCAGCTCACCGCAGGGGCAGGACTATGGCTACACCTTC. This translates into CASSPQGQDYGYTF.

The V call is TRBV6-1, the J call TRBJ1-1; no definite D call. The CDR3 has 13 amino acids. Trimming shortened V by 6 bases and J by 0 bases, and 8 bases separated the two germline ends. The germline V gene has CDR1 MNHNS and CDR2 SASEGT. DNA for the CDR3: TGTGCCAGCAGGGAACAGTTGAACACTGAAGCTTTCTTT. Its protein is CASREQLNTEAFF.

V usage is TRBV2 and J usage is TRBJ2-7; unclear D gene. The V end was cut by 6 bases, the J end by 0 bases, with 12 bases between. Germline V lookup: CDR1 SNHLY, CDR2 FYNNEI. CDR3 length: 14 amino acids. The CDR3 is CASRDPGFSYEQYF. CDR3 in DNA: TGTGCCAGCAGGGACCCTGGGTTCTCCTACGAGCAGTACTTC.

The V call is TRBV7-2, the J call TRBJ1-1; TRBD1 agrees at 7 bases. The CDR3 is 16 amino acids. Germline CDR1 SGHTA, CDR2 FQGNSA. Losses at the gene ends were 5 bases for V and 0 bases for J; bases not matched to a gene: 9. CDR3 loop: CASSPGTVLMNTEAFF. The CDR3 bases are TGTGCCAGCAGCCCCGGGACAGTCCTAATGAACACTGAAGCTTTCTTT.

The rearrangement uses TRBV27 and TRBJ2-7, with 7 bases identical to TRBD1. V trimming: 5 bases; J trimming: 4 bases; junction bases outside the gene matches: 8. Per germline, CDR1 MNHEY and CDR2 SMNVEV (reference sequence). The CDR3 spans 14 residues. The chain's CDR3 is CASSRQGYNYEQYF. The CDR3 DNA sequence: TGTGCCAGCAGTAGACAGGGTTACAATTACGAGCAGTACTTC.

This clone is labeled as medium-sized. The V gene is TRBV18, the J gene TRBJ2-4; 7 bases match TRBD1. The trim removed 1 base at V and 0 bases at J, leaving 6 bases unmatched. Germline V gene data show CDR1 as KGHSH and CDR2 as LQKENI. The length of the CDR3 is 17 residues. This chain's CDR3 is CASSPLGQLLAKNIQYF. The CDR3 coding sequence is TGTGCCAGCTCACCACTGGGACAGCTGTTAGCCAAAAACATTCAGTACTTC.

This clone was detected a few times. The CDR3 bases are TGTGCCAGCAGTTTAGGGGCAGGGCGGGGAAACACTGAAGCTTTCTTT. Amino acid sequence: CASSLGAGRGNTEAFF. The rearrangement uses TRBV27 and TRBJ1-1; a weak D match, TRBD1 (5 bases). The germline V gene has CDR1 MNHEY and CDR2 SMNVEV (reference sequence). The CDR3 extends over 16 amino acids. Trimming cost V 2 bases and J 2 bases, with 15 bases left between them.

This clone appeared a single time. The V and J genes are TRBV11-2 and TRBJ2-1; 7 bases line up with TRBD2. J lost 4 bases, V lost 0 bases, and 6 bases had no gene match. The CDR3 consists of 16 residues. Germline values: CDR1 SGHAT, CDR2 FQNNGV. This chain's CDR3 is CASSLEGRGGYNEQFF. The CDR3 DNA follows: TGTGCCAGCAGCTTAGAAGGGCGGGGAGGGTACAATGAGCAGTTCTTC.

This chain links TRBV5-4 with TRBJ2-2; D perhaps matches TRBD1 (6 bases). CDR1 SGHNT and CDR2 YYREEE come from the germline V gene (reference sequence). The length of the CDR3 is 15 residues. The V end lost 0 bases, the J end lost 2 bases, and 8 bases lay between the germline ends. CDR3 in DNA: TGTGCCAGCAGCTTGGGGACAGCCAACACCGGGGAGCTGTTTTTT. This gives the protein CASSLGTANTGELFF.

The chain carries TRBV7-6 and TRBJ1-5; D possibly corresponds to TRBD1 (5 bases). Trimming stripped 3 bases from V and 3 bases from J, with 6 bases between. This CDR3 spans 13 amino acids. The V gene's germline CDR1 is SGHVS and CDR2 FNYEAQ. In DNA, the CDR3 is TGTGCCAGCAGCTTGGGGGTCAATCAGCCCCAGCATTTT. Its translation: CASSLGVNQPQHF.

This clone was picked up a small number of times. The gene calls are TRBV9 and TRBJ1-1; D gene unclear. V lost 1 base to trimming and J lost 1 base, with 8 bases between them. CDR1 is SGDLS and CDR2 is YYNGEE in the germline V gene. This CDR3 is built from 14 residues. The CDR3 spells CASSVRVRNTEAFF. The CDR3 nucleotides read TGTGCCAGCAGCGTAAGGGTAAGGAACACTGAAGCTTTCTTT.

The J gene is TRBJ2-7, the V gene TRBV28; D possibly uses TRBD1 or TRBD2 (7 bases each). The CDR3 is 16 residues long. Trimming shortened V by 6 bases and J by 2 bases, and 20 bases separated the two germline ends. Looked up from germline, CDR1 is MDHEN and CDR2 is SYDVKM. CDR3 amino acids: CASSPLGGDRTYEQYF. CDR3 bases: TGTGCCAGCAGCCCATTAGGGGGGGACAGAACCTACGAGCAGTACTTC.